The source of this T cell receptor (beta chain) is a study of blood T cell repertoires in COVID-19. Study information: There were acute and convalescent COVID-19 samples, and they came from the United States, Italy and Spain. From T cells, B-cell-depleted T cells, or PBMCs came the material, which was cDNA or gDNA.

Those enrolled in Seattle joined during active infection and were followed longitudinally afterward. The table lists this clone with a few counts. This CDR3 has 18 amino acids. Germline values: CDR1 SNHLY, CDR2 FYNNEI. The trim removed 8 bases at V and 0 bases at J, leaving 16 bases unmatched. Per the authors' pipeline: Estimates of nucleated cell counts were drawn from the amplification of reference gene primers. Method: immunoSEQ multiplex PCR; TCRdb's copy keeps in-frame clones and lacks some. The D gene and trimming were derived from the DNA, and the V and J assignments and clone size from that table. The sample carries a few hundred thousand clones, approximately 89% recorded once.

The V and J genes are TRBV2 and TRBJ1-1; TRBD1 matches 9 bases. What was sequenced was peripheral blood. The clonotype comes from a woman aged 25 to 39 with COVID-19, enrolled during active disease. The CDR3 sequence: CASHVNRGPETMNTEAFF. The DNA for the CDR3 is TGTGCCAGCCACGTGAACAGGGGGCCGGAAACGATGAACACTGAAGCTTTCTTT. The entire variable domain, with the rest obtained from reference TRBV2 and TRBJ1-1, is as follows: EPEVTQTPSHQVTQMGQEVILRCVPISNHLYFYWYRQILGQKVEFLVSFYNNEISEKSEIFDDQFSVERPDGSNFTLKIRSTKLEDSAMYFCASHVNRGPETMNTEAFFGQGTRLTVV.